The 4 T cell receptor beta chains presented below share a single source sample, sequenced in a study of type 1 and type 2 diabetes patients. Amplification started from genomic DNA. The TCR beta CDR3 region was amplified using 30 forward and 13 reverse primers. TCRdb called the multiplex PCR reads again in MiXCR, with one record for every CDR3 protein. The sample has 270,000 or so distinct CDR3 sequences; approximately 50% are singletons. The sequenced sample was peripheral blood mononuclear cells (PBMCs). The origin of the receptors is a man aged 18 to 30 with type 2 diabetes.

The CDR3 DNA reads as TGCAGTGCTAGAACTTTAGGGGACTATGGCTACACCTTC. Protein: CSARTLGDYGYTF. The V call is TRBV20-1, the J call TRBJ1-2; weak D call: TRBD1 (5 bases). Trimming pared 2 bases from V and 3 bases from J, leaving 10 bases between. Germline values: CDR1 DFQATT, CDR2 SNEGSKA (reference sequence). The CDR3 has 13 residues.

The J gene is TRBJ1-2, the V gene TRBV2, with 9 bases identical to TRBD1. Germline loops: CDR1 SNHLY, CDR2 FYNNEI. Unmatched junction bases numbered 3, after V lost 0 bases and J lost 4 bases. CDR3 length equals 15 residues. CDR3 in amino acids: CASSEATGGTYGYTF. The CDR3 DNA follows: TGTGCCAGCAGTGAAGCGACAGGGGGGACCTATGGCTACACCTTC.

The genes are TRBV5-4 and TRBJ1-1; 10 bases fit TRBD1. This CDR3 comprises 15 residues. The junction had 4 bases not matched to a gene; V was cut back by 4 bases and J by 1 base. The V gene's germline CDR1 is SGHNT and CDR2 YYREEE (reference sequence). The CDR3 DNA reads TGTGCCAGCAGCCACTGGGACAGGGGGAACACTGAAGCTTTCTTT. Amino acid sequence: CASSHWDRGNTEAFF.

V and J are TRBV10-2 and TRBJ2-1; TRBD1 aligns across 7 bases. The CDR3 loop spans 14 amino acids. Per germline, CDR1 WSHSY and CDR2 SAAADI. J lost 0 bases, V lost 6 bases, and 2 bases had no gene match. Written as DNA, the CDR3 is TGCGCCAGCAGGGGGACAGACTCCTACAATGAGCAGTTCTTC. It codes for CASRGTDSYNEQFF.